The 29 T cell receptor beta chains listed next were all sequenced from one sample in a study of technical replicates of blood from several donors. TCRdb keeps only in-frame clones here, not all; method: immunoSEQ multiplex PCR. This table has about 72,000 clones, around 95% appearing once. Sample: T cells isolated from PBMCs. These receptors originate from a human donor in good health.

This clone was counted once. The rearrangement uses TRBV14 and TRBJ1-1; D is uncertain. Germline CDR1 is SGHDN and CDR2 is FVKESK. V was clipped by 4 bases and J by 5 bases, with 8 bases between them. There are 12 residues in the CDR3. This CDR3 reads CASSRGGTEAFF. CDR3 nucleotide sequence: TGTGCCAGCAGCCGCGGAGGAACTGAAGCTTTCTTT. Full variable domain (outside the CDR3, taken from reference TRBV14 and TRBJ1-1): EAGVTQFPSHSVIEKGQTVTLRCDPISGHDNLYWYRRVMGKEIKFLLHFVKESKQDESGMPNNRFLAERTGGTYSTLKVQPAELEDSGVYFCASSRGGTEAFFGQGTRLTVV.

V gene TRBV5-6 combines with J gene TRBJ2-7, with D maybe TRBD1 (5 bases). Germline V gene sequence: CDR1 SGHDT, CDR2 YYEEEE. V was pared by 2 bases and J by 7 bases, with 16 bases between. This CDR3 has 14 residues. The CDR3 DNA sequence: TGTGCCAGCAGCTTAGACAGTGTCGTGGTTGAGCAGTACTTC. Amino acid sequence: CASSLDSVVVEQYF. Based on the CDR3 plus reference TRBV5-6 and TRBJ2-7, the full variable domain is DAGVTQSPTHLIKTRGQQVTLRCSPKSGHDTVSWYQQALGQGPQFIFQYYEEEERQRGNFPDRFSGHQFPNYSSELNVNALLLGDSALYLCASSLDSVVVEQYFGPGTRLTVT.

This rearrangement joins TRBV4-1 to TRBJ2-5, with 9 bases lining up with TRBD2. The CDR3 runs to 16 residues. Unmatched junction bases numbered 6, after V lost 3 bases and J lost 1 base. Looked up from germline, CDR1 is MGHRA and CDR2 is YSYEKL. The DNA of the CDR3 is TGCGCCAGCAGCCATTGGGCGGGAGGGGGCCAAGAGACCCAGTACTTC. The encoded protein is CASSHWAGGGQETQYF.

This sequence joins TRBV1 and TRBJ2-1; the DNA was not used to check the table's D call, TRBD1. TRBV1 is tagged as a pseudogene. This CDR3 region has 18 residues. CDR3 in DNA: TGCACCAGCAGCCAAGATAACCAGGGACAGGGGGCGAGGGATGAGCAGTTCTTC. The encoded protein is CTSSQDNQGQGARDEQFF.

This chain's CDR3 is CASSGAGYQETQYF. In DNA, the CDR3 is TGTGCCAGCAGCGGAGCGGGGTACCAAGAGACCCAGTACTTC. J is TRBJ2-5 and V is TRBV9; TRBD2 matches 7 bases. The CDR3 is made up of 14 amino acids. The V gene end was trimmed by 3 bases and the J gene end by 0 bases; junction bases not matched to a gene: 2. CDR1 and CDR2 from the germline V gene are SGDLS and YYNGEE.

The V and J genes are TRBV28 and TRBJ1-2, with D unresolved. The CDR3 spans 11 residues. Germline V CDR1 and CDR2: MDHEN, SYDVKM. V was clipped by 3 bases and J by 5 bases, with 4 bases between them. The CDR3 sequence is CASSLRYGYTF. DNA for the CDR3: TGTGCCAGCAGTTTGAGGTATGGCTACACCTTC.

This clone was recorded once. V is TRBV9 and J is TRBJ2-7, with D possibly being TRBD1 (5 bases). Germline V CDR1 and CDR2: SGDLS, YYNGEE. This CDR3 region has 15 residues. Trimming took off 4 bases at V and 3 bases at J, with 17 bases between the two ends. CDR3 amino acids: CASSPTGLPYYEQYF. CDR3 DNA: TGTGCCAGCAGCCCTACAGGTCTCCCCTACTACGAGCAGTACTTC.

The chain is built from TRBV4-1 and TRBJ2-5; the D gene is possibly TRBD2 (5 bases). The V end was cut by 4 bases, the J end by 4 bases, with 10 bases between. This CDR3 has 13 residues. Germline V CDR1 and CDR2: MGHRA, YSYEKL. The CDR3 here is CASSPLAGETQYF. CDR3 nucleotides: TGCGCCAGCAGCCCTCTTGCGGGAGAGACCCAGTACTTC.

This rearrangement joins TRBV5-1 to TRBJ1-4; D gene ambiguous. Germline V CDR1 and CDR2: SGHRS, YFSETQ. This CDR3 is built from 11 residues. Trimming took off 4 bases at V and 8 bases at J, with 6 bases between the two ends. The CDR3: CASSAGEKLFF. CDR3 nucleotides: TGCGCCAGCAGCGCGGGGGAAAAACTGTTTTTT.

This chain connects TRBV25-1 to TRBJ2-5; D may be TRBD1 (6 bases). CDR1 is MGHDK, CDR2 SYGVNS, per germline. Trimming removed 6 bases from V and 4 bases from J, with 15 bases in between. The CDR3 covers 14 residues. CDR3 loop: CASRGQGMGETQYF. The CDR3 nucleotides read TGTGCCAGCAGGGGGCAGGGGATGGGAGAGACCCAGTACTTC.

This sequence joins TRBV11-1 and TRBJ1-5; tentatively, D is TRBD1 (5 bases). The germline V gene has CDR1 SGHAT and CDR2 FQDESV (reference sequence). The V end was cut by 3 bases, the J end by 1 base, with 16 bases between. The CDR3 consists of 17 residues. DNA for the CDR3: TGTGCCAGCAGCTTGGTGCGCCCCAAGGGGAGCAATCAGCCCCAGCATTTT. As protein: CASSLVRPKGSNQPQHF.

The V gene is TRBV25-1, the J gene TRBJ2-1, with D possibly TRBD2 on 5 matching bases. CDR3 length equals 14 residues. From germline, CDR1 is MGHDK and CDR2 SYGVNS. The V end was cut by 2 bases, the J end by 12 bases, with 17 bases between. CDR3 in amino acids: CASSEVISQGGQFF. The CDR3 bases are TGTGCCAGCAGTGAAGTTATTAGCCAAGGAGGGCAGTTCTTC.

In DNA form, the CDR3 reads TGCAGCGTTCCCGCAAGTAGACAGGGCGGAGACACTGAAGCTTTCTTT. This sequence encodes CSVPASRQGGDTEAFF. This rearrangement joins TRBV29-1 to TRBJ1-1, with TRBD1 identical over 7 bases. Germline V gives CDR1 SQVTM, CDR2 ANQGSEA. The CDR3 is 16 amino acids. Trimming took 5 bases from V and 3 from J; bases not matched to a gene: 15.

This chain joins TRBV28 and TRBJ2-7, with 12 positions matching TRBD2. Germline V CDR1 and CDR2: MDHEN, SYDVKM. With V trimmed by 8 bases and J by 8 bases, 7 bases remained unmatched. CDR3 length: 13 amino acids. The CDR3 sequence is CASGGTSGWKQYF. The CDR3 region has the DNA TGTGCCAGCGGCGGGACTAGCGGGTGGAAGCAGTACTTC.

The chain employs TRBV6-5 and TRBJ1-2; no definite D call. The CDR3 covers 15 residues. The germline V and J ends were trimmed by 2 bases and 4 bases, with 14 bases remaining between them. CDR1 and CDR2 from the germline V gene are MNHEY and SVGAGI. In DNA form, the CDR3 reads TGTGCCAGCAGTTACGATGCCCAGTTTACCTATGGCTACACCTTC. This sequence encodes CASSYDAQFTYGYTF.

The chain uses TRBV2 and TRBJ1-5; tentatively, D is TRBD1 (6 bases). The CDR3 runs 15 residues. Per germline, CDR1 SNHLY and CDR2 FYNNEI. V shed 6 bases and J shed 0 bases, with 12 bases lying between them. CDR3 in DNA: TGTGCCAGCAGACCCGACAGGCTTAGCAATCAGCCCCAGCATTTT. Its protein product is CASRPDRLSNQPQHF.

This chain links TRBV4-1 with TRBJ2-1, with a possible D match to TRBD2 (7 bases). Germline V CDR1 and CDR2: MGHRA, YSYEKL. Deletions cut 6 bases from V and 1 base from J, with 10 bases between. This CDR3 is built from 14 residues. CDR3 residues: CASRRGGSYNEQFF. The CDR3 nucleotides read TGCGCCAGCAGGAGGGGGGGGTCCTACAATGAGCAGTTCTTC.

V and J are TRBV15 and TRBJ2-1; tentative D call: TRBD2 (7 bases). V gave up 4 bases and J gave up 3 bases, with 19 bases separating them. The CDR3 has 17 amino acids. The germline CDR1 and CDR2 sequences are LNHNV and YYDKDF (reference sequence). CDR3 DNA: TGTGCCACCAGCACATCTCCGGGGGGCTGGGACTACAATGAGCAGTTCTTC. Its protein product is CATSTSPGGWDYNEQFF.

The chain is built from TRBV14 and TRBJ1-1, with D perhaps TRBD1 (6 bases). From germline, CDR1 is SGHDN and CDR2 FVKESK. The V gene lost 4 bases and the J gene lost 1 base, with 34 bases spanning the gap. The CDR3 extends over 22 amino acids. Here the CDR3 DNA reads TGTGCCAGCAGCCCAAGCCCCCAGGGTCCCACCCGGGACAAAAAGGAGAACACTGAAGCTTTCTTT. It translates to CASSPSPQGPTRDKKENTEAFF.

In nucleotides, the CDR3 is TGCGCCAGCAGTGAGTGGGGTAGCGGGGGGGCCGGCGAGCAGTACTTC. Its translation is CASSEWGSGGAGEQYF. V and J are TRBV10-2 and TRBJ2-7, with 11 nucleotides matching TRBD2. With 1 base clipped from V and 6 bases from J, the junction kept 8 bases outside the gene matches. The CDR3 totals 16 residues. CDR1 is WSHSY, CDR2 SAAADI, per germline.

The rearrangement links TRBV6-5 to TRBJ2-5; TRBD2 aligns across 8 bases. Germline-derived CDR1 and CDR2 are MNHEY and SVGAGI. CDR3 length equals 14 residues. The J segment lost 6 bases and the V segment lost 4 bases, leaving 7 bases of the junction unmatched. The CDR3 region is CASSLMTSAKTQYF. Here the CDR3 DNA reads TGTGCCAGCAGTTTGATGACTAGCGCGAAGACCCAGTACTTC.

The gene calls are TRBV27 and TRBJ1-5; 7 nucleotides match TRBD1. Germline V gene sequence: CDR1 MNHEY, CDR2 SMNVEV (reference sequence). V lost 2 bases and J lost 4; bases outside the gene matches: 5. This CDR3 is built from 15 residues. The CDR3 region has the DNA TGTGCCAGCAGTTTAACCGCAGGGGGGAATCAGCCCCAGCATTTT. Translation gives CASSLTAGGNQPQHF.

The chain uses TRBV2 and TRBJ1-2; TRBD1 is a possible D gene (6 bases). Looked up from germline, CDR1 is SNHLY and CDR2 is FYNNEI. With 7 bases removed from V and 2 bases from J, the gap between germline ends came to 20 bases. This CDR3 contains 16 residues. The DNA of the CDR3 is TGTGCCAGCACCATAGGGGGGGGCGCGGGGAACTATGGCTACACCTTC. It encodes CASTIGGGAGNYGYTF.

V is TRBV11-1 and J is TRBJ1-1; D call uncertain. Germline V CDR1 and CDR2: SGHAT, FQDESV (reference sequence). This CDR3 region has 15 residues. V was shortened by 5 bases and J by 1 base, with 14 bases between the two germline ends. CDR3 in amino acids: CASSPLFAENTEAFF. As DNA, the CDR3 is TGTGCCAGCAGCCCACTATTTGCTGAGAACACTGAAGCTTTCTTT.

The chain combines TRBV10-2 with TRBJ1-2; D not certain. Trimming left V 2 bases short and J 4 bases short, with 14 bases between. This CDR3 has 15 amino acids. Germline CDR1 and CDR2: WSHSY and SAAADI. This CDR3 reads CASSEIRSPFYGYTF. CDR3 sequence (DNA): TGCGCCAGCAGTGAGATCAGGTCTCCCTTCTATGGCTACACCTTC.

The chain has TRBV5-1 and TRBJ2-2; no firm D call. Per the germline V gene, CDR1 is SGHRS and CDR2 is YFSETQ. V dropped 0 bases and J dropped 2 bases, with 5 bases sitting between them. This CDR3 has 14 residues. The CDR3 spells CASSLDSNTGELFF. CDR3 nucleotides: TGCGCCAGCAGCTTGGATAGTAACACCGGGGAGCTGTTTTTT.

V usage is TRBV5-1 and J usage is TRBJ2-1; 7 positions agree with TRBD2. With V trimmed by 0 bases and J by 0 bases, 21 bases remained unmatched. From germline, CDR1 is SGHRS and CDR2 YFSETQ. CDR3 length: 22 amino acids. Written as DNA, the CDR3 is TGCGCCAGCAGCTTGGGAGGTGTAGGGCGGACACTAGCGTCGAGCTCCTACAATGAGCAGTTCTTC. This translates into CASSLGGVGRTLASSSYNEQFF.

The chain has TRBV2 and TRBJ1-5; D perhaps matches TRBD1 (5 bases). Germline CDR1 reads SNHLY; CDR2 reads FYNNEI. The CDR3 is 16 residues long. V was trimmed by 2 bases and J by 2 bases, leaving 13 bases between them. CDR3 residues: CASSERSGSGNQPQHF. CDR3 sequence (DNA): TGTGCCAGCAGTGAAAGGTCAGGGTCGGGCAATCAGCCCCAGCATTTT. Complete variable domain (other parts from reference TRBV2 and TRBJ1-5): EPEVTQTPSHQVTQMGQEVILRCVPISNHLYFYWYRQILGQKVEFLVSFYNNEISEKSEIFDDQFSVERPDGSNFTLKIRSTKLEDSAMYFCASSERSGSGNQPQHFGDGTRLSIL.

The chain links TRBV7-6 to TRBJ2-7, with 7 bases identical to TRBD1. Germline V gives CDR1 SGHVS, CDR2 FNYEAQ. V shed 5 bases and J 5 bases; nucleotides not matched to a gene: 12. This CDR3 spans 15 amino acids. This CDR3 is CASSVRQGVWHEQYF. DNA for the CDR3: TGTGCCAGCAGCGTCCGACAGGGAGTGTGGCACGAGCAGTACTTC.